This entry describes one T cell receptor beta chain. Its antigen remains unknown. The data derive from a study of Ad26.COV2.S vaccination and SARS-CoV-2 variants. Study-wide results and limits: The authors reported substantial breadth in spike-specific CD8+ and CD4+ T cell responses after vaccination. Vaccine recipients had higher spike-specific TCR breadth than placebo recipients. TCR breadth and depth analyses may have underestimated total T cell responses.

CDR1 and CDR2 from the germline V gene are SGHAT and FQNNGV. V lost 0 bases to trimming and J lost 4 bases, with 9 bases between them. The length of the CDR3 is 14 residues. Clones were read by immunoSEQ multiplex PCR, and TCRdb kept only the in-frame ones, dropping some. The profile shows approximately 400,000 clones, 90% to 95% of them singletons. The rearrangement links TRBV11-2 to TRBJ2-5, with D possibly matching TRBD1 (6 bases). The receptor's source is a human donor who had recovered from COVID-19. This sample comprised peripheral blood, obtained after recovery from COVID-19. Here the CDR3 reads CASSLDQGRETQYF. The CDR3 coding sequence is TGTGCCAGCAGCTTAGATCAGGGGCGAGAGACCCAGTACTTC.